Each of the 16 T cell receptor beta chains below was sequenced from the same sample in a study of T cells after yellow fever vaccination (dated by TCRdb to the late 2010s). In light of the paper, this sample's treatment or condition label describes: live attenuated yellow fever vaccine strain. The library came from 5' RACE. Sequencer: Illumina HiSeq 2500. TCRdb took the public reads, trimmed them with fastp at Q25, ran MiXCR for clone calling and kept in-frame beta chains. Duplicate CDR3 protein sequences are folded into a single record with the most common DNA and genes. The sample table shows just under 600,000 distinct CDR3 sequences, and 13% are seen once. Over 11% of the sample comes from the top ten. The input for sequencing was PBMCs, taken on the day of the yellow fever booster vaccination. The receptors originated from a man aged 30 to 45 who received the YFV17D yellow fever vaccine.

This clonotype has a count of ten or more. The chain couples TRBV7-9 to TRBJ1-2; 8 bases are a match to TRBD1. CDR1 and CDR2 (germline): SEHNR, FQNEAQ (reference sequence). The ends lost 3 bases at V and 4 bases at J; junction bases unmatched: 4. The CDR3 runs 14 residues. This chain's CDR3 is CASSFGQGGYGYTF. The CDR3 DNA reads as TGTGCCAGCAGCTTTGGACAGGGTGGCTATGGCTACACCTTC.

This clonotype was recorded many times. No DNA is shown, since the ends of the CDR3 on it are uncertain; the CDR3 is the one TCRdb lists. The CDR3 is CASILGRATGELFF. The gene calls are TRBV28 and TRBJ2-2; the table names TRBD1, a call not compared with the DNA. The CDR3 contains 14 residues when both ends are counted. Germline V gene sequence: CDR1 MDHEN, CDR2 SYDVKM.

The genes are TRBV29-1 and TRBJ2-3; TRBD1 might be the D (6 bases). The germline V gene has CDR1 SQVTM and CDR2 ANQGSEA. The V and J ends lost 4 bases and 5 bases respectively, with 16 bases between them. There are 14 residues in the CDR3. CDR3 coding DNA: TGCAGCGTTGTAACAGGGAATGCACAAGATACGCAGTATTTT. This translates into CSVVTGNAQDTQYF.

This clonotype showed up just a few times. V usage is TRBV10-3 and J usage is TRBJ2-5; 10 bases line up with TRBD2. Germline CDR1 ENHRY, CDR2 SYGVKD. The CDR3 extends over 18 amino acids. J was trimmed by 4 bases and V by 0 bases; bases with no gene match: 11. CDR3 DNA: TGTGCCATCAGTGAGTCGAACGTTAGCGGGAGGTCAGCAGAGACCCAGTACTTC. Its protein is CAISESNVSGRSAETQYF.

A few counts support this clonotype. This rearrangement joins TRBV30 to TRBJ2-7; TRBD1 matches 9 bases. This CDR3 contains 14 residues. Germline V gene sequence: CDR1 GTSNPN, CDR2 SVGIG (reference sequence). With V trimmed by 2 bases and J by 3 bases, 5 bases remained unmatched. CDR3 nucleotides: TGTGCCTGGAGTTGGGAGACAGGGGGCTACGAGCAGTACTTC. The encoded protein is CAWSWETGGYEQYF.

This clonotype was observed a few times. The CDR3 DNA is TGTGCCAGCAGCTCCGGACTAGCGGCCGCAGGTAGGGTGTACAATGAGCAGTTCTTC. It encodes CASSSGLAAAGRVYNEQFF. This chain joins TRBV5-4 and TRBJ2-1; TRBD2 aligns across 10 bases. The ends lost 3 bases at V and 4 bases at J; junction bases unmatched: 16. Germline values: CDR1 SGHNT, CDR2 YYREEE (reference sequence). The CDR3 is made up of 19 amino acids. Based on the CDR3 plus reference TRBV5-4 and TRBJ2-1, the full variable domain is ETGVTQSPTHLIKTRGQQVTLRCSSQSGHNTVSWYQQALGQGPQFIFQYYREEENGRGNFPPRFSGLQFPNYSSELNVNALELDDSALYLCASSSGLAAAGRVYNEQFFGPGTRLTVL.

This clonotype was seen a few times. The gene calls are TRBV11-3 and TRBJ2-2; D tentatively fits TRBD1 or TRBD2 (6 bases each). This CDR3 contains 16 residues. V lost 4 bases to trimming and J lost 2 bases, with 14 bases between them. Germline lookup yields CDR1 SGHNT and CDR2 YENEEA. The DNA for the CDR3 is TGTGCCAGCAGCTCCGGGGGCGGCAGTAACACCGGGGAGCTGTTTTTT. It encodes CASSSGGGSNTGELFF. Full variable domain (rest looked up from reference TRBV11-3 and TRBJ2-2): EAGVVQSPRYKIIEKKQPVAFWCNPISGHNTLYWYLQNLGQGPELLIRYENEEAVDDSQLPKDRFSAERLKGVDSTLKIQPAELGDSAVYLCASSSGGGSNTGELFFGEGSRLTVL.

The V call is TRBV5-1, the J call TRBJ2-7; 8 positions match TRBD1. Germline V CDR1 and CDR2: SGHRS, YFSETQ. V was clipped by 3 bases and J by 3 bases; unmatched bases: 8. The length of the CDR3 is 15 residues. The CDR3 reads CASSSDGTGDYEQYF. CDR3 nucleotides: TGCGCCAGCAGCTCTGACGGGACAGGCGACTACGAGCAGTACTTC.

This clonotype occurred a few times. The genes are TRBV5-1 and TRBJ2-6; D uncertain. The length of the CDR3 is 15 residues. CDR1 is SGHRS and CDR2 is YFSETQ in the germline V gene. V was clipped by 0 bases and J by 2 bases, with 6 bases between them. CDR3 in DNA: TGCGCCAGCAGCTTGGACCAAACTGGGGCCAACGTCCTGACTTTC. Encoded protein: CASSLDQTGANVLTF.

This chain connects TRBV7-2 to TRBJ2-7; D may correspond to TRBD1 or TRBD2 (5 bases each). The CDR3 runs to 16 residues. V lost 4 bases and J lost 4, with 20 bases in between. In germline, CDR1 is SGHTA, CDR2 FQGNSA. CDR3 bases: TGTGCCAGCAGCTCAGGGCGAGGGGCAGGGCGGTACGAGCAGTACTTC. Translating it yields CASSSGRGAGRYEQYF.

This clonotype showed up many times. This chain links TRBV5-8 with TRBJ1-4; D is unresolved. V lost 4 bases and J lost 5, with 9 bases in between. Germline V gene sequence: CDR1 SGHTS, CDR2 YDEGEE. This CDR3 region has 13 residues. DNA for the CDR3: TGTGCCAGCAGCCTCCGGGCCAATGAAAAACTGTTTTTT. Translating it yields CASSLRANEKLFF.

This clonotype has more than one count but fewer than ten. The chain employs TRBV2 and TRBJ1-1; D unresolved. V was shortened by 2 bases and J by 11 bases, with 9 bases between the two germline ends. Germline V gene sequence: CDR1 SNHLY, CDR2 FYNNEI. CDR3 size: 11 residues. The CDR3 region is CASSELSAAFF. The CDR3 region has the DNA TGTGCCAGCAGTGAACTCAGCGCGGCTTTCTTT.

This clonotype occurred many times. The V call is TRBV5-1, the J call TRBJ2-1; TRBD2 is a possible D gene (6 bases). Germline V CDR1 and CDR2: SGHRS, YFSETQ. The CDR3 has 15 amino acids. Trimming cost V 4 bases and J 1 base, with 12 bases left between them. In DNA form, the CDR3 reads TGCGCCAGCAGCCCGGACTATCCATCCTACAATGAGCAGTTCTTC. Translated, it gives CASSPDYPSYNEQFF.

Comments on this clonotype: The CDR3 ends on some other residue instead of the conserved phenylalanine or tryptophan, so this is likely a read error. The genes are TRBV5-1 and TRBJ1-2, with 7 bases fitting TRBD1. The trim removed 4 bases at V and 3 bases at J, leaving 3 bases unmatched. Germline CDR1 reads SGHRS; CDR2 reads YFSETQ. CDR3 length: 13 residues. The chain's CDR3 is CASSTGTDYGYTS. CDR3 bases: TGCGCCAGCAGCACCGGGACAGACTATGGCTACACCTCC.

This sequence joins TRBV10-3 and TRBJ2-5; TRBD2 aligns across 7 bases. Trimming cost V 0 bases and J 4 bases; bases outside gene matches: 8. CDR3 length: 16 amino acids. The V gene's germline CDR1 is ENHRY and CDR2 SYGVKD. CDR3 nucleotides: TGTGCCATCAGTGAGTCGAATGCGGGAGTCGGAGAGACCCAGTACTTC. Translation gives CAISESNAGVGETQYF.

The rearrangement joins TRBV27 to TRBJ2-7, with 12 bases matching TRBD1. Germline V lookup: CDR1 MNHEY, CDR2 SMNVEV (reference sequence). V shed 3 bases and J 2 bases; nucleotides not matched to a gene: 2. This CDR3 has 15 amino acids. The CDR3 DNA reads TGTGCCAGCAGTTTCGGGACAGGGGGCACCTACGAGCAGTACTTC. Amino acid sequence: CASSFGTGGTYEQYF.